The rows below give T cell receptor beta chains drawn from one sample of a study of PD-1 blockade in classical Hodgkin lymphoma. Assay: immunoSEQ multiplex PCR; the TCRdb copy retains only in-frame clones and omits some. The sample consists of more than 90,000 clones, 75% to 85% of them appearing once. The sample was peripheral blood mononuclear cells (PBMCs), taken before the second cycle of nivolumab. Every receptor here comes from a human donor with classical Hodgkin lymphoma. The CDR3 runs from the conserved cysteine through the conserved F or W. D genes are given only for firm matches. Rows may omit the clone size; those that give it use once, few, many or a size class.

CASSLVGTSADEQYF 15 TRBJ2-7 TRBD2 TRBV5-1 -
CASSLVLAGPKNIQYF 16 TRBJ2-4 TRBD2 TRBV5-4 -
CSALSNQPQHF 11 TRBJ1-5 - TRBV20-1 -
CASSATGVISEAFF 14 TRBJ1-1 TRBD1 TRBV6-1 -
CASSYSAAYHYEQYF 15 TRBJ2-7 - TRBV6-5 -
CASSQLDTTTNEQFF 15 TRBJ2-1 - TRBV23-1 -
CAISEPIGTDTQYF 14 TRBJ2-3 - TRBV10-3 -
CASTLAGAHNEQFF 14 TRBJ2-1 TRBD2 TRBV27 -
CASSIYADTQYF 12 TRBJ2-3 - TRBV9 once
CASRREATDTQYF 13 TRBJ2-3 TRBD2 TRBV27 -
CASSLDQWVRDREDTGELFF 20 TRBJ2-2 TRBD1 TRBV11-2 -
CASSPRPTDTQYF 13 TRBJ2-3 - TRBV7-8 -
CASSPGGNPGNTIYF 15 TRBJ1-3 - TRBV18 -
CATGGATDTQYF 12 TRBJ2-3 - TRBV10-3 -
CAGWGGGSPYEQYF 14 TRBJ2-7 - TRBV30 -
CASSRQGADNYGYTF 15 TRBJ1-2 TRBD1 TRBV7-2 few
CASSPQQGNYGYTF 14 TRBJ1-2 TRBD1 TRBV7-2 -
CASSLWGGNQPQHF 14 TRBJ1-5 - TRBV5-1 -
CASSSQRGEANEKLFF 16 TRBJ1-4 - TRBV13 -
CASSLVQGGGYTF 13 TRBJ1-2 TRBD1 TRBV28 -
CASREGINQPQHF 13 TRBJ1-5 - TRBV6-5 -
CASGLRPPLAGPTDTQYF 18 TRBJ2-3 TRBD2 TRBV12-5 -
CASSPPLRTDSNQPQHF 17 TRBJ1-5 - TRBV7-3 -
CASIGGYPTGNTIYF 15 TRBJ1-3 - TRBV19 -
CASSESIGVGEQYF 14 TRBJ2-7 - TRBV10-1 -
CASSLQGGSTDTQYF 15 TRBJ2-3 TRBD1 TRBV6-6 -
CARSLCGTSDYNEQFF 16 TRBJ2-1 TRBD2 TRBV5-3 -
CASSYVAGNTIYF 13 TRBJ1-3 - TRBV6-5 -
CASSVGEALITDTQYF 16 TRBJ2-3 - TRBV9 once
CASSLADPGGTYNEQFF 17 TRBJ2-1 TRBD2 TRBV5-5 -
CASIPGTGNTGELFF 15 TRBJ2-2 TRBD1 TRBV11-2 -
CASSSRTSGPEQYF 14 TRBJ2-7 TRBD2 TRBV6-6 -
CASRITGMSSYEQYF 15 TRBJ2-7 - TRBV28 -
CASTNSGNTEAFF 13 TRBJ1-1 - TRBV6-6 few
CASSPYRGLGNTIYF 15 TRBJ1-3 TRBD1 TRBV4-1 -
CASSLEIWGQGIGYTF 16 TRBJ1-2 TRBD1 TRBV7-8 -
CAWSVSSGGRVNYGYTF 17 TRBJ1-2 - TRBV30 -
CASREGGETYEQYF 14 TRBJ2-7 - TRBV5-1 -
CASSQDKNTEAFF 13 TRBJ1-1 - TRBV4-3 few
CAISETKAVLSYEQYF 16 TRBJ2-7 - TRBV10-3 -
CASSLWTTPGDQYF 14 TRBJ2-4 - TRBV27 -
CASRLTGPYEQYF 13 TRBJ2-7 - TRBV28 -
CASSLREGEAFF 12 TRBJ1-1 - TRBV5-4 -
CASSWGISYEQYF 13 TRBJ2-7 - TRBV7-8 -
CAISEGTSGPRGELFF 16 TRBJ2-2 TRBD2 TRBV10-3 -